The 21 T cell receptor beta chains presented below share a single source sample, sequenced in a study of T cells in Graves' hyperthyroidism and ophthalmopathy. What was amplified from RNA transcripts were TCR beta CDR3 regions. Researchers ran a first-round RT-PCR on the TCR CDR3 using the HTBI primer set. Each CDR3 protein gets one entry after TCRdb re-called the multiplex PCR reads with MiXCR. The profile shows about 290,000 distinct CDR3 sequences, around 17% of them singletons. The specimen was blood. The receptor source for this set is a young man with Graves' hyperthyroidism.

V usage is TRBV7-9 and J usage is TRBJ2-3; D is perhaps TRBD2 (5 bases). This CDR3 has 14 residues. V lost 11 bases and J 0 bases, leaving 15 bases between the germline ends. Germline V CDR1 and CDR2: SEHNR, FQNEAQ (reference sequence). CDR3 nucleotides: TGTGCCGGCCGAGGGTTGCATAGCACAGATACGCAGTATTTT. Amino acid sequence: CAGRGLHSTDTQYF. Combining the CDR3 with reference TRBV7-9 and TRBJ2-3 gives the whole variable domain DTGVSQNPRHKITKRGQNVTFRCDPISEHNRLYWYRQTLGQGPEFLTYFQNEAQLEKSRLLSDRFSAERPKGSFSTLEIQRTEQGDSAMYLCAGRGLHSTDTQYFGPGTRLTVL.

This clonotype was observed a handful of times. The gene calls are TRBV5-1 and TRBJ1-2; D perhaps matches TRBD1 (5 bases). The V end was cut by 3 bases, the J end by 3 bases, with 6 bases between. Germline V gene lookup returns CDR1 SGHRS and CDR2 YFSETQ. There are 12 residues in the CDR3. CDR3 sequence (DNA): TGCGCCAGCAGCTCCAGGGACTATGGCTACACCTTC. This encodes CASSSRDYGYTF.

V is TRBV6-1 and J is TRBJ2-1, with D uncertain. The CDR3 covers 11 residues. Germline CDR1 is MNHNS and CDR2 is SASEGT. V dropped 7 bases and J dropped 7 bases, with 8 bases sitting between them. As DNA, the CDR3 is TGTGCCAGCAAAATGTGGAATGAGCAGTTCTTC. Amino acid sequence: CASKMWNEQFF.

This clonotype was picked up many times. This rearrangement joins TRBV20-1 to TRBJ1-2; 8 nucleotides line up with TRBD1. V was pared by 3 bases and J by 8 bases, with 8 bases of the junction left unmatched. Germline loops: CDR1 DFQATT, CDR2 SNEGSKA (reference sequence). The CDR3 loop spans 13 amino acids. The CDR3 nucleotides are TGCAGTGCTAGGGTCCAGGGGGCGAGGGGCTACACCTTC. This codes for CSARVQGARGYTF.

The rearrangement joins TRBV6-1 to TRBJ1-5; 10 bases fit TRBD1. The J segment lost 5 bases and the V segment lost 4 bases, leaving 2 bases of the junction unmatched. CDR3 size: 14 residues. Germline values: CDR1 MNHNS, CDR2 SASEGT. The CDR3 reads CASSGDRGHQPQHF. CDR3 sequence (DNA): TGTGCCAGCAGTGGCGACAGGGGGCATCAGCCCCAGCATTTT.

This clonotype appeared many times. The chain links TRBV28 to TRBJ2-1, with D hard to call. Trimming took off 5 bases at V and 6 bases at J, with 5 bases between the two ends. This CDR3 region has 11 residues. Looked up from germline, CDR1 is MDHEN and CDR2 is SYDVKM. This CDR3 is CASSQLNEQFF. The CDR3 DNA reads as TGTGCCAGCAGTCAACTCAATGAGCAGTTCTTC.

This clonotype occurred many times. This sequence joins TRBV10-3 and TRBJ1-2; TRBD1 is a possible D gene (5 bases). V was pared by 4 bases and J by 6 bases, with 9 bases between. In germline, CDR1 is ENHRY, CDR2 SYGVKD. This CDR3 contains 12 residues. The CDR3 here is CAISVQGDGYTF. The DNA of the CDR3 is TGTGCCATCAGTGTACAAGGGGATGGCTACACCTTC.

Details on this clonotype: With a much larger clone just one base away, this may be a read error. This chain links TRBV6-1 with TRBJ2-1; TRBD2 aligns across 9 bases. Per the germline V gene, CDR1 is MNHNS and CDR2 is SASEGT. V lost 8 bases and J lost 5; bases outside the gene matches: 7. The CDR3 loop spans 14 amino acids. The CDR3 coding sequence is TGTGCCAGCGGGAGCGGGGGGTACGACAATGAGCAGTTCTTC. Its protein product is CASGSGGYDNEQFF.

The J gene is TRBJ1-2, the V gene TRBV28, with a possible D match to TRBD1 (5 bases). CDR1 is MDHEN and CDR2 is SYDVKM in the germline V gene. The V gene lost 4 bases and the J gene lost 3 bases, with 15 bases spanning the gap. The length of the CDR3 is 15 residues. The CDR3 DNA reads as TGTGCCAGCAGTTCCCGCAGGGCTGTCGACTATGGCTACACCTTC. This sequence encodes CASSSRRAVDYGYTF.

This clonotype was counted at least ten times. The V gene is TRBV28, the J gene TRBJ2-3; 8 bases fit TRBD1. The length of the CDR3 is 13 residues. Trimming at V came to 5 bases and at J to 4 bases, leaving 2 bases not matched to a gene. CDR1 MDHEN and CDR2 SYDVKM come from the germline V gene. CDR3 nucleotides: TGTGCCAGCAGTGCGGACAGGGCAGATACGCAGTATTTT. Translation: CASSADRADTQYF.

This clonotype was found many times. The CDR3 is CASSRWEGYNEQFF. The CDR3 nucleotides are TGTGCCAGCAGCCGTTGGGAGGGTTATAATGAGCAGTTCTTC. The V and J genes are TRBV3-1 and TRBJ2-1, with TRBD2 matching 7 bases. V trimming: 4 bases; J trimming: 7 bases; junction bases outside the gene matches: 7. This CDR3 is 14 amino acids long. The germline V gene has CDR1 LGHDT and CDR2 YNNKEL (reference sequence).

The chain employs TRBV24-1 and TRBJ1-4, with D possibly TRBD1 on 5 matching bases. There are 13 residues in the CDR3. Trimming removed 7 bases from V and 11 bases from J, with 16 bases in between. Per germline, CDR1 KGHDR and CDR2 SFDVKD. CDR3 amino acids: CATSSGAMDKLFF. The CDR3 DNA reads TGTGCCACCAGCTCCGGGGCGATGGACAAACTGTTTTTT.

This clonotype was found many times. V gene TRBV2 combines with J gene TRBJ2-1; D ambiguous. The germline V gene has CDR1 SNHLY and CDR2 FYNNEI. The CDR3 sequence is 12 residues long. V dropped 4 bases and J dropped 15 bases, with 16 bases sitting between them. In DNA, the CDR3 is TGTGCCAGCAGTGGGAGTCTATCGTCCTGGTTCTTC. This sequence encodes CASSGSLSSWFF.

The chain joins TRBV28 to TRBJ2-6, with TRBD1 as a possible D gene (5 bases). The CDR3 totals 14 residues. Trimming took 5 bases from V and 4 from J, leaving 9 bases between them. CDR1 MDHEN and CDR2 SYDVKM come from the germline V gene. In nucleotides, the CDR3 is TGTGCCAGCAGTGGGGCAGGCGGGGCCAACGTCCTGACTTTC. Translating it yields CASSGAGGANVLTF.

The sample holds a few counts of this clonotype. The chain uses TRBV20-1 and TRBJ2-1; TRBD2 matches 11 bases. Losses at the gene ends were 0 bases for V and 9 bases for J; bases not matched to a gene: 7. The germline V gene has CDR1 DFQATT and CDR2 SNEGSKA (reference sequence). This CDR3 is built from 15 residues. The DNA for the CDR3 is TGCAGTGCTAGAGAACTAGCGGGAGACTTGCCTGAGCAGTTCTTC. Translating gives CSARELAGDLPEQFF.

This clonotype has ten or more counts. Here the CDR3 DNA reads TGTGCCAGCAGTTACCCCGACCGCTACGAGCAGTACTTC. Translating gives CASSYPDRYEQYF. The chain links TRBV28 to TRBJ2-7; D is ambiguous. Trimming cost V 4 bases and J 3 bases, with 10 bases left between them. CDR3 length: 13 residues. CDR1 is MDHEN and CDR2 is SYDVKM in the germline V gene.

In this sample, this clonotype turned up many times. The genes are TRBV7-2 and TRBJ2-4; no definite D call. The germline V gene has CDR1 SGHTA and CDR2 FQGNSA. V lost 7 bases and J 4 bases, leaving 14 bases between the germline ends. This CDR3 contains 14 residues. The CDR3 reads CASTSYNSKNIQYF. The CDR3 DNA reads as TGTGCCAGCACCTCTTACAACAGTAAAAACATTCAGTACTTC.

The rearrangement links TRBV30 to TRBJ1-6; TRBD1 matches at 7 bases. V was clipped by 4 bases and J by 7 bases; unmatched bases: 7. CDR3 size: 14 residues. Germline CDR1 reads GTSNPN; CDR2 reads SVGIG (reference sequence). This CDR3 is CAWTMGQPNSPLHF. Here the CDR3 DNA reads TGTGCCTGGACTATGGGACAGCCAAATTCACCCCTCCACTTT.

This sequence joins TRBV27 and TRBJ2-1; D gene unclear. The germline gives CDR1 MNHEY, CDR2 SMNVEV (reference sequence). The CDR3 runs to 12 residues. V gave up 3 bases and J gave up 15 bases, with 15 bases separating them. The CDR3 sequence: CASSFIGRSMFF. CDR3 coding DNA: TGTGCCAGCAGTTTTATTGGGCGGAGTATGTTCTTC.

The V gene is TRBV5-1, the J gene TRBJ2-7; 10 nucleotides match TRBD2. V trimming: 1 base; J trimming: 12 bases; junction bases outside the gene matches: 10. The CDR3 totals 14 residues. Germline lookup yields CDR1 SGHRS and CDR2 YFSETQ. The CDR3 sequence: CASSLLPGLASLYF. CDR3 nucleotides: TGCGCCAGCAGCTTGTTGCCGGGACTAGCGTCGCTGTACTTC.

Many counts were recorded for this clonotype. This rearrangement joins TRBV11-2 to TRBJ1-5; D is unclear. The CDR3 has 13 amino acids. V lost 0 bases and J 7 bases, leaving 7 bases between the germline ends. Germline V gene lookup returns CDR1 SGHAT and CDR2 FQNNGV. The CDR3 DNA reads as TGTGCCAGCAGCTTAGATAGGAGGCAGCCCCAGCATTTT. Amino acids: CASSLDRRQPQHF.